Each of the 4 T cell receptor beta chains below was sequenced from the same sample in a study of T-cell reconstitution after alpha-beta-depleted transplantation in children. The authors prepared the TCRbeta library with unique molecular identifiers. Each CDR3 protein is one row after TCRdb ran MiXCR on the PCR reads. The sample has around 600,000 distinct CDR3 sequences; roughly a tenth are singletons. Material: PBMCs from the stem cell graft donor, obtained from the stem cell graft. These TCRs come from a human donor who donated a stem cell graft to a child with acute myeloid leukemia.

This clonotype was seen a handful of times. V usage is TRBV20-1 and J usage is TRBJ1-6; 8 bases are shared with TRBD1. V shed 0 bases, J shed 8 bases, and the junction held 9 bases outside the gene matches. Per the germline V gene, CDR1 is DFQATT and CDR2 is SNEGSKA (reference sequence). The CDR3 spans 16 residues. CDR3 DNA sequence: TGCAGTGCTAGAGATCACGACAGGGGCAATGATTCACCCCTCCACTTT. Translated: CSARDHDRGNDSPLHF.

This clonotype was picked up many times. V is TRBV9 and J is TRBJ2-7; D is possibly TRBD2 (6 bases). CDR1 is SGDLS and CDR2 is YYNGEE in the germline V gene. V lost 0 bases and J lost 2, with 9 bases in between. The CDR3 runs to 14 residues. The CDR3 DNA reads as TGTGCCAGCAGCGTAGATGGAGGGACCTACGAGCAGTACTTC. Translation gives CASSVDGGTYEQYF.

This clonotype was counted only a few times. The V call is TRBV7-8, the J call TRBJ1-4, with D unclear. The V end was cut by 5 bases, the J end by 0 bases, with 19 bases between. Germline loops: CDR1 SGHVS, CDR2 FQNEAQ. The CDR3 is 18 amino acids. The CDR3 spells CASSLGERGFATNEKLFF. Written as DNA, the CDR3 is TGTGCCAGCAGCCTCGGAGAGCGGGGTTTTGCAACTAATGAAAAACTGTTTTTT.

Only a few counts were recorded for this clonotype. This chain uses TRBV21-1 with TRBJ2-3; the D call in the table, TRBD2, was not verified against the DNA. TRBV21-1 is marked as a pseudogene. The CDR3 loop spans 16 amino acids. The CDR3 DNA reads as TGTGCCAGCAGCAAGCCTAGCGGGGAGGGGACAGATACGCAGTATTTT. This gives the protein CASSKPSGEGTDTQYF.